Each of the 5 T cell receptor beta chains below was sequenced from the same sample in a study of T cell responses to AZD1222 COVID-19 vaccine. Some clones are missing from TCRdb's copy, which holds only in-frame ones; the method was immunoSEQ multiplex PCR. The profile shows about 160,000 clones, about 91% of them singletons. The material sequenced was peripheral blood, taken 28 days after the second AZD1222 dose. Receptor source: an adult who received the AZD1222 COVID-19 vaccine.

The V gene is TRBV27, the J gene TRBJ1-5, with D possibly being TRBD1 (5 bases). This CDR3 has 13 residues. Germline CDR1 and CDR2: MNHEY and SMNVEV (reference sequence). V lost 4 bases and J 9 bases, leaving 13 bases between the germline ends. The CDR3 spells CASSSTGLGPQHF. The CDR3, as DNA: TGTGCCAGCAGTTCCACAGGCCTGGGGCCCCAGCATTTT.

This chain connects TRBV10-3 to TRBJ2-3, with 10 bases aligning to TRBD2. The germline gives CDR1 ENHRY, CDR2 SYGVKD. The J segment lost 6 bases and the V segment lost 7 bases, leaving 7 bases of the junction unmatched. The CDR3 runs 14 residues. CDR3: CAITQRGGEDTQYF. The CDR3 region has the DNA TGTGCCATCACCCAGCGGGGGGGCGAGGATACGCAGTATTTT.

This sequence joins TRBV5-1 and TRBJ2-1; tentatively, D is TRBD1 or TRBD2 (5 bases each). CDR1 SGHRS and CDR2 YFSETQ come from the germline V gene. This CDR3 region has 16 residues. Trimming pared 0 bases from V and 2 bases from J, leaving 12 bases between. The CDR3, as DNA: TGCGCCAGCAGCTTGGACCGGGGCGTACCCTACAATGAGCAGTTCTTC. It yields the protein CASSLDRGVPYNEQFF.

The V and J genes are TRBV7-9 and TRBJ2-1, with TRBD1 matching over 11 bases. The CDR3 consists of 14 residues. Germline trimming cut 5 bases from V and 7 bases from J; bases unmatched to any gene: 4. Germline assignment: CDR1 SEHNR and CDR2 FQNEAQ (reference sequence). Here the CDR3 DNA reads TGTGCCAGCAGCCTAGGGACAGGGGGTAATGAGCAGTTCTTC. Encoded protein: CASSLGTGGNEQFF.

The chain links TRBV10-1 to TRBJ1-1; D gene ambiguous. The CDR3 totals 13 residues. V dropped 10 bases and J dropped 0 bases, with 12 bases sitting between them. Germline CDR1 and CDR2: WNHNN and SYGVQD (reference sequence). The CDR3 here is CATLRSVNTEAFF. The CDR3 DNA reads TGCGCCACCCTCCGGTCGGTGAACACTGAAGCTTTCTTT.